These 20 T cell receptor beta chains share one sample of origin, sequenced in a study of lymphopenia after photon versus proton radiotherapy. Generated by immunoSEQ multiplex PCR, the TCRdb table keeps only in-frame clones and is missing some. Of roughly 42,000 clones listed, over 75% are singletons. The source material was peripheral blood, sampled from a patient treated with photon-based radiotherapy. The receptors were gathered from a man in his forties with gastric cancer.

The chain carries TRBV7-9 and TRBJ2-3, with 10 bases aligning to TRBD2. The CDR3 has 17 residues. The V gene end was trimmed by 5 bases and the J gene end by 0 bases; junction bases not matched to a gene: 8. From germline, CDR1 is SEHNR and CDR2 FQNEAQ (reference sequence). This CDR3 is CASSAQSGGVSTDTQYF. The CDR3 region has the DNA TGTGCCAGCAGCGCTCAAAGCGGGGGGGTAAGCACAGATACGCAGTATTTT.

V is TRBV14 and J is TRBJ2-7; D may correspond to TRBD1 or TRBD2 (5 bases each). Trimming left V 2 bases short and J 6 bases short, with 11 bases between. Germline V gene lookup returns CDR1 SGHDN and CDR2 FVKESK. CDR3 length equals 13 residues. In DNA form, the CDR3 reads TGTGCCAGCAGCCAACAACCTGGGGGCGAGCAGTACTTC. Protein product: CASSQQPGGEQYF.

The chain recombines TRBV18 with TRBJ1-1; D unclear. CDR3 size: 15 residues. V shed 5 bases and J shed 4 bases, with 17 bases lying between them. In germline, CDR1 is KGHSH, CDR2 LQKENI. The CDR3 here is CASSVGSIGSTEAFF. The CDR3 coding sequence is TGTGCCAGCTCAGTGGGGTCCATTGGGAGCACTGAAGCTTTCTTT.

V usage is TRBV5-1 and J usage is TRBJ2-1; maybe TRBD1 (6 bases). CDR1 and CDR2 (germline): SGHRS, YFSETQ. The CDR3 runs 18 residues. V was clipped by 0 bases and J by 0 bases, with 16 bases between them. This chain's CDR3 is CASSLGYRDFSSYNEQFF. The CDR3 DNA is TGCGCCAGCAGCTTGGGATACAGGGATTTTAGCTCCTACAATGAGCAGTTCTTC.

This chain joins TRBV29-1 and TRBJ2-3; D remains unclear. V was pared by 3 bases and J by 0 bases, with 4 bases between. The germline V gene has CDR1 SQVTM and CDR2 ANQGSEA. This CDR3 comprises 12 residues. The CDR3 region is CSVDSSTDTQYF. In nucleotides, the CDR3 is TGCAGCGTTGATAGCAGCACAGATACGCAGTATTTT.

V usage is TRBV18 and J usage is TRBJ2-7; no definite D call. V was trimmed by 3 bases and J by 5 bases, leaving 14 bases between them. This CDR3 is built from 14 residues. From germline, CDR1 is KGHSH and CDR2 LQKENI. The CDR3 DNA sequence: TGTGCCAGCTCACCCAGGCAGGCCTTAAACGAGCAGTACTTC. Amino acid sequence: CASSPRQALNEQYF.

This clone was recorded once. The rearrangement joins TRBV6-5 to TRBJ2-7; maybe TRBD1 (5 bases). The CDR3 has 15 residues. Germline V gives CDR1 MNHEY, CDR2 SVGAGI. Trimming took off 0 bases at V and 4 bases at J, with 13 bases between the two ends. In nucleotides, the CDR3 is TGTGCCAGCAGTTACTCGATTCAGGGCCGATACGAGCAGTACTTC. Translating gives CASSYSIQGRYEQYF.

The chain links TRBV10-1 to TRBJ2-7; D not certain. Trimming left V 11 bases short and J 9 bases short, with 20 bases between. Germline V gene data show CDR1 as WNHNN and CDR2 as SYGVQD (reference sequence). The length of the CDR3 is 12 residues. The CDR3 sequence is CAGETHNFGQYF. The CDR3 bases are TGCGCCGGCGAAACGCATAACTTCGGGCAGTACTTC.

This clone has just one count. V is TRBV4-1 and J is TRBJ2-7; D is possibly TRBD1 or TRBD2 (5 bases each). There are 17 residues in the CDR3. From germline, CDR1 is MGHRA and CDR2 YSYEKL. Trimming stripped 1 base from V and 1 base from J, with 17 bases between. DNA for the CDR3: TGCGCCAGCAGCCAAGTGCTAACTCGGGGCGGGTCCTACGAGCAGTACTTC. It is translated as CASSQVLTRGGSYEQYF.

This sequence joins TRBV10-1 and TRBJ1-5; D gene uncertain. The ends were cut back, 0 bases at V and 2 bases at J, with 11 bases in the middle. Germline V gene sequence: CDR1 WNHNN, CDR2 SYGVQD (reference sequence). CDR3 length: 16 residues. The CDR3 spells CASSESGRSGNQPQHF. Here the CDR3 DNA reads TGCGCCAGCAGTGAGTCAGGCAGGTCCGGCAATCAGCCCCAGCATTTT.

This clone appeared a single time. The chain employs TRBV4-1 and TRBJ2-2; D remains ambiguous. In germline, CDR1 is MGHRA, CDR2 YSYEKL. CDR3 size: 15 residues. V dropped 3 bases and J dropped 0 bases, with 8 bases sitting between them. CDR3 region: CASSQTASNTGELFF. In DNA, the CDR3 is TGCGCCAGCAGCCAGACCGCTTCGAACACCGGGGAGCTGTTTTTT.

This chain connects TRBV28 to TRBJ1-4; 11 bases match TRBD1. Germline V lookup: CDR1 MDHEN, CDR2 SYDVKM. J was trimmed by 7 bases and V by 8 bases; bases with no gene match: 6. CDR3 length equals 14 residues. The CDR3 sequence: CASYQGTGGEKLFF. The CDR3 DNA reads as TGTGCCAGCTATCAAGGGACAGGGGGTGAAAAACTGTTTTTT.

V gene TRBV7-2 combines with J gene TRBJ2-5; TRBD1 aligns across 10 bases. From germline, CDR1 is SGHTA and CDR2 FQGNSA. This CDR3 is 15 amino acids long. Trimming cost V 6 bases and J 2 bases; bases outside gene matches: 6. For the CDR3, the DNA is TGTGCCAGCAGTTATACGGGACAGGGGCAAGAGACCCAGTACTTC. The encoded protein is CASSYTGQGQETQYF.

This chain joins TRBV18 and TRBJ1-6; D unresolved. Germline CDR1 KGHSH, CDR2 LQKENI. The CDR3 has 15 amino acids. V lost 6 bases to trimming and J lost 6 bases, with 15 bases between them. This chain's CDR3 is CASSPGERSNSPLHF. DNA for the CDR3: TGTGCCAGCTCCCCCGGAGAGAGGTCTAATTCACCCCTCCACTTT.

This clone has more than one count but fewer than ten. The chain links TRBV30 to TRBJ1-2; 9 bases match TRBD1. The CDR3 contains 13 residues. Germline V gene data show CDR1 as GTSNPN and CDR2 as SVGIG (reference sequence). Trimming at V came to 4 bases and at J to 4 bases, leaving 4 bases not matched to a gene. The chain's CDR3 is CAWIRDRVYGYTF. DNA for the CDR3: TGTGCCTGGATCCGGGACAGGGTCTATGGCTACACCTTC.

This chain connects TRBV5-5 to TRBJ1-2; D call uncertain. This CDR3 contains 13 residues. Germline V gene lookup returns CDR1 SGHKS and CDR2 YYEKEE (reference sequence). Trimming stripped 0 bases from V and 3 bases from J, with 6 bases between. CDR3 sequence: CASSLDRHYGYTF. The CDR3 DNA reads TGTGCCAGCAGCTTGGATCGGCACTATGGCTACACCTTC.

J is TRBJ1-5 and V is TRBV30, with D uncertain. This CDR3 comprises 14 residues. Trimming removed 1 base at V and 5 bases at J, with 12 bases between. Germline CDR1 reads GTSNPN; CDR2 reads SVGIG (reference sequence). The CDR3 here is CAWSGTWSDQPQHF. The CDR3 nucleotides are TGTGCCTGGAGTGGGACTTGGTCTGATCAGCCCCAGCATTTT. Filled out from reference TRBV30 and TRBJ1-5, the complete variable domain reads SQTIHQWPATLVQPVGSPLSLECTVEGTSNPNLYWYRQAAGRGLQLLFYSVGIGQISSEVPQNLSASRPQDRQFILSSKKLLLSDSGFYLCAWSGTWSDQPQHFGDGTRLSIL.

CDR3 in DNA: TGTGCCAGCAGCCCAGCGGCGGGGGGGTCCTACGAGCAGTACTTC. It is translated as CASSPAAGGSYEQYF. This chain connects TRBV6-6 to TRBJ2-7; 9 bases are shared with TRBD2. Unmatched junction bases numbered 7, after V lost 6 bases and J lost 1 base. The CDR3 sequence is 15 residues long. Germline V gene data show CDR1 as MNHNY and CDR2 as SVGAGI (reference sequence).

The chain has TRBV19 and TRBJ1-5; tentative D call: TRBD1 (6 bases). Germline assignment: CDR1 LNHDA and CDR2 SQIVND (reference sequence). CDR3 size: 15 residues. With 0 bases removed from V and 3 bases from J, the gap between germline ends came to 9 bases. CDR3 sequence (DNA): TGTGCCAGTAGTATAGAAGACAGGTACAATCAGCCCCAGCATTTT. Its translation is CASSIEDRYNQPQHF.

The rearrangement uses TRBV13 and TRBJ2-7; 10 positions agree with TRBD2. The V gene's germline CDR1 is PRHDT and CDR2 FYEKMQ (reference sequence). V gave up 5 bases and J gave up 3 bases; unmatched junction bases: 1. The CDR3 extends over 13 amino acids. The CDR3 loop is CASSRLAGYEQYF. CDR3 in DNA: TGTGCCAGCAGCCGACTAGCGGGCTACGAGCAGTACTTC.